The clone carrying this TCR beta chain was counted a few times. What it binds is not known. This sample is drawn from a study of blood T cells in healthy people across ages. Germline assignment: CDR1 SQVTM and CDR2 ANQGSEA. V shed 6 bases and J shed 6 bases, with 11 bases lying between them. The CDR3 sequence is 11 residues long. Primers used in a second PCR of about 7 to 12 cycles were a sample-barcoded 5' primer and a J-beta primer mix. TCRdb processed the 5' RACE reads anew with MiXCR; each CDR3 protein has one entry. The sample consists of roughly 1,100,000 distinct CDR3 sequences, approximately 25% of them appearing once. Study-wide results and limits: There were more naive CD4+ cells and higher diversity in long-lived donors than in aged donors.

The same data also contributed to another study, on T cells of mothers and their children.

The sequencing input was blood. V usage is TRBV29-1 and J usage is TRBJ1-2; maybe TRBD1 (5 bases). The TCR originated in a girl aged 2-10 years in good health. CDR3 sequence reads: CSVRPTDGYTF. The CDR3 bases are TGCAGCGTACGACCGACAGATGGCTACACCTTC.